This TCR beta chain was observed in a study of long-term antiretroviral therapy in people with HIV. General study points: Dominating the repertoire at all time points were the clones that expanded before ART. Repertoires in HIV (unlike those of controls) had narrower CDR3 length ranges.

This clone was detected only a few times. As yet, its antigen is unknown. Samples were assayed with immunoSEQ v3.0 at survey level. Assay used: immunoSEQ multiplex PCR; TCRdb lists only in-frame clones, some missing. The repertoire holds 18,000 or so clones, with 78% as singletons. The CDR3 covers 16 residues. Germline assignment: CDR1 SGHTA and CDR2 FQGTGA. The ends were cut back, 5 bases at V and 0 bases at J, with 11 bases in the middle. This material consisted of unsorted PBMCs, taken at the start of antiretroviral therapy, before treatment. The TCR originated in a woman aged 40 to 50 with HIV. The chain uses TRBV7-3 and TRBJ2-6, with D tentatively TRBD1 or TRBD2 (5 bases each). The DNA for the CDR3 is TGTGCCAGCAGCCCGGGGACGGACTCTGGGGCCAACGTCCTGACTTTC. Translation: CASSPGTDSGANVLTF. Supplemented by reference TRBV7-3 and TRBJ2-6, the full variable domain reads GAGVSQTPSNKVTEKGKYVELRCDPISGHTALYWYRQSLGQGPEFLIYFQGTGAADDSGLPNDRFFAVRPEGSVSTLKIQRTERGDSAVYLCASSPGTDSGANVLTFGAGSRLTVL.